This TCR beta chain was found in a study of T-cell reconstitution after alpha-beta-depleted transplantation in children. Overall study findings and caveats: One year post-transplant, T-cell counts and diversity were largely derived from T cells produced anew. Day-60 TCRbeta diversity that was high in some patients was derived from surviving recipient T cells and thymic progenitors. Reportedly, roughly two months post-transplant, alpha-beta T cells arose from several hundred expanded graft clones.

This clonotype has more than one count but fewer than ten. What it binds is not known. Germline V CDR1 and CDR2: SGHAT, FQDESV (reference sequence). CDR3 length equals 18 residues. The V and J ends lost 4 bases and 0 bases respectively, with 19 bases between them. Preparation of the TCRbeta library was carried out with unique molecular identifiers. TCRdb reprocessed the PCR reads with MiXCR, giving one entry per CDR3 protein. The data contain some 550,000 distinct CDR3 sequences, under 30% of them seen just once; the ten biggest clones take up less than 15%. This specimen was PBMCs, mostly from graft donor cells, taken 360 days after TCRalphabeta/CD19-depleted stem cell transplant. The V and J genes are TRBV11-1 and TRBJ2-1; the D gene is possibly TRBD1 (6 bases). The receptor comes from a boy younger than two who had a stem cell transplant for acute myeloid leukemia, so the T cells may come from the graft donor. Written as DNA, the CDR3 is TGTGCCAGCAGCTCGTACTCAGGGGTGGGGAGCTCCTACAATGAGCAGTTCTTC. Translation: CASSSYSGVGSSYNEQFF. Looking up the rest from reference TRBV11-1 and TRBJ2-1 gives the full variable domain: EAEVAQSPRYKITEKSQAVAFWCDPISGHATLYWYRQILGQGPELLVQFQDESVVDDSQLPKDRFSAERLKGVDSTLKIQPAELGDSAMYLCASSSYSGVGSSYNEQFFGPGTRLTVL.